These 32 T cell receptor beta chains share one sample of origin, sequenced in a study of cytomegalovirus exposure and HLA in healthy donors (TCRdb year 2017). Libraries were prepared through the immunoSEQ multiplex PCR assay. For the multiplex PCR, a mixture combining 60 forward primers for TCR Vbeta segments and 13 reverse primers for TCR Jbeta segments was used. The table was pulled from immuneACCESS by TCRdb, which kept in-frame rearrangements only. Such tables lose some clones; where checked, under half of the loss comes from unresolved V genes, and the rest has no known cause. The sample has 50,000 or so clones on record, over 60% of them singletons. The ten largest clones represent roughly 9.2% of the sample. The material sequenced was PBMCs. The receptors stem from a woman aged 50 to 60 in good health and CMV-seronegative.

A word on this clone: The sample carries other DNA sequences with the same CDR3. V and J are TRBV7-8 and TRBJ2-7, with TRBD2 identical over 8 bases. Trimming cost V 1 base and J 0 bases; bases outside gene matches: 5. This CDR3 is built from 16 residues. The germline gives CDR1 SGHVS, CDR2 FQNEAQ. The CDR3 coding sequence is TGTGCCAGCAGCTTAGGCTTAGCGGGGAACTCCTACGAGCAGTACTTC. Translated, it gives CASSLGLAGNSYEQYF.

This sequence joins TRBV2 and TRBJ1-2; TRBD1 agrees at 8 bases. Germline V gene sequence: CDR1 SNHLY, CDR2 FYNNEI. The CDR3 extends over 15 amino acids. V shed 1 base, J shed 4 bases, and the junction held 5 bases outside the gene matches. The chain's CDR3 is CASSEDAGGGYGYTF. CDR3 sequence (DNA): TGTGCCAGCAGTGAAGACGCAGGGGGCGGCTATGGCTACACCTTC.

The rearrangement joins TRBV5-1 to TRBJ2-4, with TRBD2 matching over 7 bases. The V gene end was trimmed by 0 bases and the J gene end by 8 bases; junction bases not matched to a gene: 5. This CDR3 comprises 14 residues. From germline, CDR1 is SGHRS and CDR2 YFSETQ. The CDR3 DNA follows: TGCGCCAGCAGCTTGGCTACTGGGAGGGACATTCAGTACTTC. Translating gives CASSLATGRDIQYF.

The chain is built from TRBV7-9 and TRBJ2-7; D may be TRBD1 (5 bases). The length of the CDR3 is 14 residues. The V end was cut by 6 bases, the J end by 2 bases, with 14 bases between. CDR1 SEHNR and CDR2 FQNEAQ come from the germline V gene (reference sequence). CDR3 loop: CASSSKGKAYEQYF. The CDR3 DNA reads as TGTGCCAGCAGTTCCAAGGGGAAGGCCTACGAGCAGTACTTC.

The DNA for the CDR3 is TGTGCCAGTAGTCCCGAGACAGGCGGATTCACTGAAGCTTTCTTT. It encodes CASSPETGGFTEAFF. The chain combines TRBV19 with TRBJ1-1; D perhaps matches TRBD1 (6 bases). In germline, CDR1 is LNHDA, CDR2 SQIVND (reference sequence). This CDR3 contains 15 residues. Trimming removed 5 bases from V and 4 bases from J, with 17 bases in between.

This sequence joins TRBV4-3 and TRBJ2-5; D remains ambiguous. The CDR3 has 14 amino acids. Trimming took 0 bases from V and 1 from J, leaving 6 bases between them. CDR1 and CDR2 (germline): LGHNA, YSLEER. CDR3 protein: CASSQDQSQETQYF. DNA of the CDR3: TGCGCCAGCAGCCAAGATCAGTCCCAAGAGACCCAGTACTTC.

This clone came up once. DNA of the CDR3: TGTGCCTGGAGTCTTAGCGGGCACACAGATACGCAGTATTTT. Its protein is CAWSLSGHTDTQYF. The chain carries TRBV30 and TRBJ2-3; 7 bases align to TRBD2. J was trimmed by 2 bases and V by 2 bases; bases with no gene match: 4. Per the germline V gene, CDR1 is GTSNPN and CDR2 is SVGIG (reference sequence). CDR3 size: 14 residues.

V gene TRBV27 combines with J gene TRBJ1-5; D might be TRBD1 (6 bases). Germline loops: CDR1 MNHEY, CDR2 SMNVEV (reference sequence). V was cut by 6 bases and J by 3 bases, with 15 bases left in between. This CDR3 has 15 residues. The CDR3: CASRVAQGSNQPQHF. CDR3 DNA: TGTGCCAGCAGAGTAGCACAGGGCTCCAATCAGCCCCAGCATTTT.

Comment on this clone: It is likely a read error, because the conserved phenylalanine at the end of the CDR3 is missing. This rearrangement joins TRBV10-2 to TRBJ2-3; 11 bases fit TRBD2. This CDR3 spans 14 amino acids. With V trimmed by 5 bases and J by 4 bases, 2 bases remained unmatched. The germline CDR1 and CDR2 sequences are WSHSY and SAAADI. This CDR3 is CASSISGRADTQYV. In nucleotides, the CDR3 is TGCGCCAGCAGTATTAGCGGGAGGGCAGATACGCAGTATGTT.

The CDR3 DNA reads TGCAGCGTTGAAGAACTCCCTGCCATATATTTT. Residues: CSVEELPAIYF. The chain employs TRBV29-1 and TRBJ1-3; D remains unclear. The ends were cut back, 0 bases at V and 11 bases at J, with 8 bases in the middle. CDR1 and CDR2 from the germline V gene are SQVTM and ANQGSEA. This CDR3 region has 11 residues.

This clone occurred a few times. The V gene is TRBV9, the J gene TRBJ2-7; 7 bases line up with TRBD1. This CDR3 spans 14 amino acids. Germline CDR1 SGDLS, CDR2 YYNGEE. Trimming at V came to 3 bases and at J to 3 bases, leaving 6 bases not matched to a gene. CDR3: CASSAGTDLYEQYF. The CDR3 coding sequence is TGTGCCAGCAGCGCCGGGACAGACCTCTACGAGCAGTACTTC.

The J gene is TRBJ1-5, the V gene TRBV6-5, with TRBD1 matching over 9 bases. The V gene's germline CDR1 is MNHEY and CDR2 SVGAGI. The CDR3 spans 14 residues. Trimming at V came to 9 bases and at J to 7 bases, leaving 10 bases not matched to a gene. CDR3 DNA sequence: TGTGCCAGAATTTACAGGGGGCATGGGCAGCCCCAGCATTTT. It is translated as CARIYRGHGQPQHF.

The chain recombines TRBV28 with TRBJ2-2; D unresolved. The CDR3 runs 15 residues. The germline V gene has CDR1 MDHEN and CDR2 SYDVKM. The V end was cut by 3 bases, the J end by 0 bases, with 8 bases between. This CDR3 is CASSLALANTGELFF. The CDR3 DNA is TGTGCCAGCAGTTTGGCCCTAGCGAACACCGGGGAGCTGTTTTTT.

Worth noting for this clone: An end of the junction differs from the germline gene, which may be a read error. V usage is TRBV28 and J usage is TRBJ1-5; possible D gene TRBD1, 5 bases. This CDR3 comprises 16 residues. From germline, CDR1 is MDHEN and CDR2 SYDVKM. Here the CDR3 DNA reads TGTGCCATCAGTTTGGGGCCTCTAAGTAGCAATCAGCCCCAGCATTTT. It specifies CAISLGPLSSNQPQHF.

This clone has more than one count but fewer than ten. The chain links TRBV28 to TRBJ1-5; no definite D call. Between the trimmed V and J ends, which lost 3 bases and 4 bases, there was a span of 10 bases. The CDR3 is 14 residues long. Germline CDR1 and CDR2: MDHEN and SYDVKM. CDR3 region: CASSFVGANQPQHF. The CDR3 DNA reads TGTGCCAGCAGTTTTGTGGGAGCGAATCAGCCCCAGCATTTT.

The chain combines TRBV7-3 with TRBJ2-2; weak D call: TRBD2 (6 bases). Per germline, CDR1 SGHTA and CDR2 FQGTGA. The CDR3 runs 15 residues. Trimming left V 5 bases short and J 3 bases short, with 13 bases between. As DNA, the CDR3 is TGTGCCAGCAGCCCTTGGACTACCCACACCGGGGAGCTGTTTTTT. Protein sequence: CASSPWTTHTGELFF.

V gene TRBV7-6 combines with J gene TRBJ1-4; 9 bases agree with TRBD1. CDR3 length: 16 residues. Germline CDR1 and CDR2: SGHVS and FNYEAQ. V lost 2 bases to trimming and J lost 5 bases; unmatched junction nucleotides: 6. The CDR3 loop is CASSLFGQGWNEKLFF. CDR3 in DNA: TGTGCCAGCAGCTTATTCGGACAGGGGTGGAATGAAAAACTGTTTTTT.

This clone has just a few counts. The chain combines TRBV7-9 with TRBJ2-5, with 7 bases fitting TRBD2. Trimming removed 5 bases from V and 4 bases from J; junction bases left unmatched: 10. The germline V gene has CDR1 SEHNR and CDR2 FQNEAQ (reference sequence). The CDR3 has 15 residues. Here the CDR3 DNA reads TGTGCCAGCAGCCCTCGGACCGGGGGGTTAGAGACCCAGTACTTC. As protein: CASSPRTGGLETQYF.

This chain joins TRBV5-1 and TRBJ2-5; D ambiguous. The germline V and J ends were trimmed by 4 bases and 2 bases, with 3 bases remaining between them. Per germline, CDR1 SGHRS and CDR2 YFSETQ. The CDR3 consists of 11 residues. This chain's CDR3 is CASSRQETQYF. The CDR3 bases are TGCGCCAGCAGCCGGCAAGAGACCCAGTACTTC.

The CDR3 loop is CASRADRATEAFF. The CDR3 DNA reads as TGTGCCAGCAGGGCGGACAGGGCAACTGAAGCTTTCTTT. The chain has TRBV6-5 and TRBJ1-1, with 8 bases fitting TRBD1. Looked up from germline, CDR1 is MNHEY and CDR2 is SVGAGI. The V and J ends lost 6 bases and 5 bases, in that order; junction bases with no gene match: 5. This CDR3 contains 13 residues.

This sequence joins TRBV13 and TRBJ2-1, with 10 positions matching TRBD2. Germline CDR1 and CDR2: PRHDT and FYEKMQ (reference sequence). This CDR3 has 15 residues. V shed 5 bases and J 4 bases; nucleotides not matched to a gene: 5. CDR3 in amino acids: CASSPGLATYNEQFF. DNA for the CDR3: TGTGCCAGCAGCCCGGGACTAGCGACGTACAATGAGCAGTTCTTC.

A word on this clone: No conserved phenylalanine or tryptophan ends this CDR3, so it is likely a read error. This sequence joins TRBV4-2 and TRBJ1-2, with D perhaps matching TRBD1 (5 bases). This CDR3 contains 14 residues. Per the germline V gene, CDR1 is LGHNA and CDR2 is YNFKEQ. The CDR3 protein is CASRQDLGDYGYTL. CDR3 DNA: TGTGCCAGCAGACAAGATCTGGGGGACTATGGCTACACCTTA.

This clone has more than one count but fewer than ten. This chain uses TRBV7-9 with TRBJ2-5; D not resolved. The J call may be mistaken, given a closer DNA end match to TRBJ2-7. The CDR3 loop spans 12 amino acids. CDR1 and CDR2 from the germline V gene are SEHNR and FQNEAQ (reference sequence). The CDR3 loop is CASSPGINEQYF. CDR3 DNA sequence: TGTGCCAGCAGCCCAGGCATAAACGAGCAGTACTTC.

The chain links TRBV5-1 to TRBJ2-7; a possible D gene is TRBD2 (5 bases). Germline V gene sequence: CDR1 SGHRS, CDR2 YFSETQ. Trimming stripped 4 bases from V and 5 bases from J, with 16 bases between. The CDR3 has 14 residues. As DNA, the CDR3 is TGCGCCAGCAGCCCCCGAGGGTCAGGAAACGAGCAGTACTTC. This encodes CASSPRGSGNEQYF.

This sequence joins TRBV28 and TRBJ2-7, with 9 bases aligning to TRBD2. Germline V lookup: CDR1 MDHEN, CDR2 SYDVKM. The CDR3 is made up of 15 amino acids. V was pared by 5 bases and J by 3 bases, with 8 bases of the junction left unmatched. In nucleotides, the CDR3 is TGTGCCAGCAGTCCGAGCGGGGGGCCGGGCTACGAGCAGTACTTC. Protein: CASSPSGGPGYEQYF.

The chain joins TRBV30 to TRBJ1-1; D possibly corresponds to TRBD1 (6 bases). Trimming took off 4 bases at V and 6 bases at J, with 21 bases between the two ends. This CDR3 is built from 15 residues. CDR1 GTSNPN and CDR2 SVGIG come from the germline V gene (reference sequence). CDR3: CAWNRHREGYAEAFF. For the CDR3, the DNA is TGTGCCTGGAATCGGCACAGGGAGGGTTACGCTGAAGCTTTCTTT.

This sequence joins TRBV10-3 and TRBJ1-2, with D possibly being TRBD1 (6 bases). Germline V gene sequence: CDR1 ENHRY, CDR2 SYGVKD. The CDR3 extends over 14 amino acids. V was trimmed by 8 bases and J by 7 bases, leaving 20 bases between them. CDR3 in amino acids: CAIRGQNGVGGYTF. DNA of the CDR3: TGTGCCATCCGGGGACAAAACGGGGTTGGTGGCTACACCTTC.

The rearrangement joins TRBV30 to TRBJ1-2, with D unclear. CDR3 length equals 13 residues. CDR1 and CDR2 from the germline V gene are GTSNPN and SVGIG (reference sequence). The V and J ends lost 1 base and 1 base respectively, with 7 bases between them. The CDR3 region has the DNA TGTGCCTGGAGTGGAGGATTTAACTATGGCTACACCTTC. Translation gives CAWSGGFNYGYTF.

This chain connects TRBV7-9 to TRBJ1-3, with 7 bases identical to TRBD1. Germline values: CDR1 SEHNR, CDR2 FQNEAQ (reference sequence). This CDR3 has 15 amino acids. The ends lost 5 bases at V and 0 bases at J; junction bases unmatched: 4. The CDR3 region has the DNA TGTGCCAGCAGCAAACAGGGGAGCTCTGGAAACACCATATATTTT. This codes for CASSKQGSSGNTIYF.

The rearrangement uses TRBV6-1 and TRBJ2-7; D perhaps matches TRBD2 (7 bases). The CDR3 extends over 14 amino acids. Germline V gives CDR1 MNHNS, CDR2 SASEGT. V was trimmed by 8 bases and J by 2 bases, leaving 16 bases between them. This CDR3 is CASSKGGVTYEQYF. The CDR3 DNA reads TGTGCCAGCTCCAAAGGGGGGGTTACCTACGAGCAGTACTTC.

V usage is TRBV21-1 and J usage is TRBJ2-7; the DNA was not compared with TRBD1, the D call given in the table. TRBV21-1 is a pseudogene locus. CDR3 length: 16 amino acids. The CDR3 DNA sequence: TGTGCCAGCAGCAAAGGAACGGGGACAGGGGTTTTCGAGCAGTACTTC. This sequence encodes CASSKGTGTGVFEQYF.

This clone was recorded a few times. The V gene is TRBV28, the J gene TRBJ1-5; TRBD1 is a possible D gene (6 bases). V was trimmed by 6 bases and J by 3 bases, leaving 15 bases between them. The CDR3 totals 15 residues. In germline, CDR1 is MDHEN, CDR2 SYDVKM. The CDR3 nucleotides are TGTGCCAGCAGCTTTTTAGAGGGGGTCAATCAGCCCCAGCATTTT. Translated: CASSFLEGVNQPQHF.